The 5 T cell receptor beta chains below all came from one sample that was sequenced in a study of blood T cells in healthy people across ages. Through a sample-barcoded 5' primer and a J-beta primer mix, a second PCR was run for roughly 6 to 12 cycles. MiXCR was run by TCRdb on the 5' RACE reads, yielding one entry per CDR3 protein. The sample consists of about 1.6 million distinct CDR3 sequences, about 35% of them appearing once. The sequencing input was blood. All receptors come from a woman aged 30 to 39 in good health.

This clonotype was observed a handful of times. The chain employs TRBV28 and TRBJ2-3; D gene unclear. This CDR3 spans 12 amino acids. The V gene's germline CDR1 is MDHEN and CDR2 SYDVKM. Trimming pared 7 bases from V and 7 bases from J, leaving 12 bases between. CDR3 loop: CASNLNRNTQYF. CDR3 DNA sequence: TGTGCCAGCAATCTGAATCGGAATACGCAGTATTTT.

Concerning this clonotype: One end of the junction does not line up with germline, which may come from a read error. The chain couples TRBV4-2 to TRBJ2-3; TRBD2 agrees at 9 bases. The CDR3 has 19 residues. CDR1 and CDR2 (germline): LGHNA, YNFKEQ. The CDR3 DNA is TGTGCCGGCAGCCAAGAGGGGCTAGCGGGGCCGTCCGGCACAGATACGCAGTATTTT. This translates into CAGSQEGLAGPSGTDTQYF.

This clonotype turned up a few times. The chain carries TRBV6-1 and TRBJ1-1; D might be TRBD1 (6 bases). V was clipped by 7 bases and J by 3 bases, with 15 bases between them. The CDR3 has 14 residues. The germline CDR1 and CDR2 sequences are MNHNS and SASEGT. CDR3 residues: CASNSHRDDTEAFF. In DNA, the CDR3 is TGTGCCAGCAATAGCCACAGGGATGACACTGAAGCTTTCTTT.

The CDR3 region has the DNA TGTGCCAGCAGTGACAGGGGCTTGGGAGGAAACACCATATATTTT. Its translation: CASSDRGLGGNTIYF. The rearrangement uses TRBV2 and TRBJ1-3; maybe TRBD1 (6 bases). Germline CDR1 is SNHLY and CDR2 is FYNNEI. This CDR3 contains 15 residues. The V and J ends lost 3 bases and 4 bases respectively, with 13 bases between them.

This clonotype was seen only a few times. The chain joins TRBV4-1 to TRBJ2-3, with 11 bases aligning to TRBD1. The CDR3 runs 16 residues. Germline loops: CDR1 MGHRA, CDR2 YSYEKL. After removal of 5 bases from V and 6 bases from J, the junction contained 10 bases not matched to a gene. The CDR3 here is CASSLTGTGGSDTQYF. CDR3 nucleotide sequence: TGCGCCAGCAGCTTAACTGGGACAGGGGGATCCGATACGCAGTATTTT.